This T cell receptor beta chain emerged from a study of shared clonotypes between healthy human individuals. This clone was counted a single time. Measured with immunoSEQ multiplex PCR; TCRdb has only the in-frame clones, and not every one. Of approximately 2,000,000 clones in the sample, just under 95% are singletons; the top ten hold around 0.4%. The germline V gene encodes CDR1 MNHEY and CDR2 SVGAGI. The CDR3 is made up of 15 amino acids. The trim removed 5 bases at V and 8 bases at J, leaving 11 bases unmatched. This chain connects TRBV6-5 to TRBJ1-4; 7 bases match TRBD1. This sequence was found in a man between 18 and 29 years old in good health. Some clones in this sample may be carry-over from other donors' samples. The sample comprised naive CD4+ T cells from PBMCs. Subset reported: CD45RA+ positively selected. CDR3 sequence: CASSPSTGLYEKLFF. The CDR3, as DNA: TGTGCCAGCAGTCCGTCGACAGGGCTTTACGAAAAACTGTTTTTT.